There are a few counts of the clone carrying this T cell receptor (beta chain). What it recognizes is unknown. Gene names refer to mouse genes. The sequence runs out 1 residue before the end of the CDR3; the remainder is reconstructed from the germline J gene. This sample is drawn from a study of tissue T cells after allogeneic stem cell transplantation. Study-level results: In patients and mice, blood and spleen missed much of tissue repertoire.

This CDR3 has 13 residues. The V end lost 4 bases, the J end lost 7 bases, and 11 bases lay between the germline ends. CDR1 is SNHLY and CDR2 is FYNGKV in the germline V gene (reference sequence). The sample's time point: mouse harvest day 7 after allogeneic transplant. Each mouse received 10^7 T-cell-depleted marrow cells plus 10^6 splenic CD5+ T cells by tail vein. Clones were read by immunoSEQ multiplex PCR, and TCRdb kept only the in-frame ones, dropping some. The table includes around 10,000 clones, 35% to 40% detected once. The J gene is TRBJ2-1, the V gene TRBV3; weak D call: TRBD1 (5 bases). The sample taken for sequencing was skin. The receptor was isolated from a female BALB/c mouse given C57BL/6 T cells with graft-versus-host disease after an allogeneic hematopoietic cell transplant. Incomplete CDR3 DNA: TGTGCCAGCAGCTACCAGGGCGGGGCTGAGCAGTTC. This sequence encodes CASSYQGGAEQF. The complete CDR3 protein is CASSYQGGAEQFF.